This T cell receptor beta chain derives from a study of blood T cell repertoires in COVID-19. Seattle cases were enrolled at active infection and followed longitudinally. The CDR3 is 17 amino acids. The ends lost 1 base at V and 2 bases at J; junction bases unmatched: 6. Looked up from germline, CDR1 is LGHDT and CDR2 is YNNKEL (reference sequence). As processed by the authors: Amplified reference gene primers provided the basis for estimating nucleated cell counts. Sequencing used immunoSEQ multiplex PCR; TCRdb keeps in-frame clones, though not all of them. That table supplies the V and J calls and clone size; D and trimming were determined from the DNA. The sample contains about 180,000 clones, about four fifths of which appear only once.

This clonotype originated in a woman in her 70s with COVID-19, enrolled during active disease. Sequenced sample: peripheral blood. The chain recombines TRBV3-1 (or the pseudogene TRBV3-2) with TRBJ2-1; 9 bases align to TRBD2. The CDR3 loop is CASSQASGTTPYNEQFF. In DNA form, the CDR3 reads TGTGCCAGCAGCCAAGCTAGCGGGACGACCCCCTACAATGAGCAGTTCTTC.